This T cell receptor (beta chain) was documented in a study of regulatory T cells in long-lasting Graves disease. In the study overall: Graves' patients (newly diagnosed) had been on antithyroid drugs under 3 months.

This clonotype was seen more than once but under ten times. Time point defined: newly diagnosed GD, antithyroid drugs for less than 3 months. PBMC RNA was the source of the TCR library. Library construction for TCR beta used iRepertoire HTBI primers and Arm-PCR of CDR3 regions. TCRdb analysed the multiplex PCR reads with MiXCR anew, one entry per CDR3 protein. The sample includes a few hundred thousand distinct CDR3 sequences, 16% of them seen just once. In germline, CDR1 is MNHEY, CDR2 SVGEGT. Unmatched junction bases numbered 13, after V lost 5 bases and J lost 3 bases. The CDR3 totals 17 residues. The sample was also linked to a second study, of T cells in Graves' hyperthyroidism and ophthalmopathy. This second study notes: The HTBI primer set served for first-round RT-PCR of the TCR CDR3. Using 13 V-J features, a model discriminated ophthalmopathy from stable hyperthyroidism.

This specimen consisted of peripheral blood mononuclear cells (PBMCs), obtained at new diagnosis, from a patient treated with antithyroid drugs. The chain employs TRBV6-2 or TRBV6-3 and TRBJ1-5, with TRBD1 matching 7 bases. The sequence came from a woman between 18 and 29 years old with Graves disease. The CDR3 loop reads CASSTRGTVGSNQPQHF. The CDR3 DNA follows: TGTGCCAGCAGTACTCGTGGGACAGTTGGTTCCAATCAGCCCCAGCATTTT.